The 17 T cell receptor beta chains in this list originate from one sample, sequenced in a study listed by TCRdb under 2016. The method behind the library was RT-PCR. TCRdb names Illumina MiSeq as the instrument used. TCRdb cleaned the public reads at Q25 with fastp, built clones with MiXCR and kept in-frame beta chains. Each CDR3 protein gets just one entry, which takes the most common genes and DNA from the rows behind it. The sample records 550,000 to 750,000 distinct CDR3 sequences, 12% to 15% of which are singletons. The ten largest clones represent just over 3.5% of the sample. The source material was memory CD4+ T cells from blood. Receptor source: a female donor in good health, serving as a healthy control.

The chain joins TRBV10-3 to TRBJ1-1; maybe TRBD1 (6 bases). V lost 3 bases and J lost 1, with 18 bases in between. In germline, CDR1 is ENHRY, CDR2 SYGVKD. CDR3 size: 17 residues. The CDR3 nucleotides are TGTGCCATCAGTGACCAGGGGAGCTTAGACGGGAACACTGAAGCTTTCTTT. This gives the protein CAISDQGSLDGNTEAFF.

This clonotype showed up many times. J is TRBJ2-5 and V is TRBV20-1; D unclear. Trimming removed 6 bases at V and 0 bases at J, with 8 bases between. The CDR3 sequence is 12 residues long. Looked up from germline, CDR1 is DFQATT and CDR2 is SNEGSKA (reference sequence). The CDR3 region has the DNA TGCAGTGCACGGGCCGACCAAGAGACCCAGTACTTC. The encoded protein is CSARADQETQYF.

This clonotype was seen a few times. Its ends do not fully match the called genes, so a read error is possible. The V gene is TRBV12-3 or TRBV12-4, the J gene TRBJ1-1; 9 bases agree with TRBD1. This CDR3 has 13 residues. The CDR3 here is CTSSPGTGTAAFF. Here the CDR3 DNA reads TGTACCAGCAGTCCCGGGACAGGGACTGCGGCTTTCTTT.

The rearrangement links TRBV20-1 to TRBJ2-4, with 7 bases lining up with TRBD2. The V gene's germline CDR1 is DFQATT and CDR2 SNEGSKA (reference sequence). The CDR3 covers 14 residues. With 6 bases clipped from V and 3 bases from J, the junction kept 8 bases outside the gene matches. CDR3 loop: CSAPGAGFKNIQYF. For the CDR3, the DNA is TGCAGTGCCCCCGGAGCGGGGTTCAAAAACATTCAGTACTTC.

Many counts were recorded for this clonotype. This rearrangement joins TRBV12-3 or TRBV12-4 to TRBJ2-5, with 9 nucleotides matching TRBD2. V lost 3 bases, J lost 7 bases, and 9 bases stayed unmatched. CDR3 length equals 15 residues. The CDR3 is CASSFALAGPRTQYF. CDR3 in DNA: TGTGCCAGCAGTTTCGCCCTAGCGGGACCCAGGACCCAGTACTTC.

This clonotype was seen more than once but under ten times. The chain carries TRBV5-8 and TRBJ2-5, with TRBD2 matching over 13 bases. With V trimmed by 4 bases and J by 2 bases, 11 bases remained unmatched. The CDR3 runs to 18 residues. The germline gives CDR1 SGHTS, CDR2 YDEGEE. Here the CDR3 DNA reads TGTGCCAGCAGCCTAGGGACTAGCGGGATTGCCGTTCAAGAGACCCAGTACTTC. Amino acid sequence: CASSLGTSGIAVQETQYF.

As regards this clonotype: A read error may be the cause here, since a much bigger clone is one base away. This rearrangement joins TRBV2 to TRBJ2-3; D is ambiguous. V lost 6 bases to trimming and J lost 4 bases, with 2 bases between them. The CDR3 runs to 10 residues. Germline CDR1 and CDR2: SNHLY and FYNNEI. The CDR3 here is CASRSDTQYF. For the CDR3, the DNA is TGTGCCAGCAGGTCAGATACGCAGTATTTT.

Ten or more counts support this clonotype. The rearrangement uses TRBV7-3 and TRBJ2-1; 7 nucleotides line up with TRBD1. This CDR3 is 17 amino acids long. Looked up from germline, CDR1 is SGHTA and CDR2 is FQGTGA. With 5 bases clipped from V and 0 bases from J, the junction kept 10 bases outside the gene matches. The CDR3 DNA follows: TGTGCCAGCAGCCCAAAAGGCAGGGGGTCCTCCTACAATGAGCAGTTCTTC. Translating it yields CASSPKGRGSSYNEQFF.

The V and J genes are TRBV29-1 and TRBJ1-1; no clear D gene. V lost 3 bases to trimming and J lost 8 bases, with 7 bases between them. CDR1 is SQVTM and CDR2 is ANQGSEA in the germline V gene. The CDR3 totals 10 residues. The CDR3, as DNA: TGCAGCGTTGAGGGCGGGGAAGCTTTCTTT. It codes for CSVEGGEAFF. Full variable domain (outside the CDR3, taken from reference TRBV29-1 and TRBJ1-1): SAVISQKPSRDICQRGTSLTIQCQVDSQVTMMFWYRQQPGQSLTLIATANQGSEATYESGFVIDKFPISRPNLTFSTLTVSNMSPEDSSIYLCSVEGGEAFFGQGTRLTVV.

This clonotype was seen only a few times. The V and J genes are TRBV20-1 and TRBJ1-5, with 9 bases identical to TRBD1. This CDR3 is built from 15 residues. Germline CDR1 DFQATT, CDR2 SNEGSKA (reference sequence). Unmatched junction bases numbered 9, after V lost 2 bases and J lost 7 bases. CDR3 DNA sequence: TGCAGTGCTAGACATACAGGGGGCGCAGGACAGCCCCAGCATTTT. It is translated as CSARHTGGAGQPQHF.

Worth noting for this clonotype: A much larger clone lies one base from this, so it may be a read error. The gene calls are TRBV10-3 and TRBJ1-1; D may be TRBD1 (6 bases). The CDR3 sequence is 13 residues long. Germline V lookup: CDR1 ENHRY, CDR2 SYGVKD. The CDR3 DNA reads as TGTGCCATCACCCTGGAACAGGGTACTGAAGCTATCTTT. Its protein is CAITLEQGTEAIF.

The gene calls are TRBV10-3 and TRBJ2-5, with D unclear. The germline V gene encodes CDR1 ENHRY and CDR2 SYGVKD. V lost 5 bases to trimming and J lost 2 bases, with 6 bases between them. The CDR3 has 12 amino acids. CDR3 in amino acids: CAISNSQETQYF. CDR3 DNA sequence: TGTGCCATCAGTAACAGTCAAGAGACCCAGTACTTC.

The rearrangement uses TRBV11-2 and TRBJ2-2; no firm D call. Trimming cost V 5 bases and J 1 base, with 17 bases left between them. Germline V gives CDR1 SGHAT, CDR2 FQNNGV. CDR3 size: 17 residues. CDR3 region: CASSQRIGTLNTGELFF. CDR3 nucleotides: TGTGCCAGCAGCCAAAGAATAGGCACCTTGAACACCGGGGAGCTGTTTTTT.

There are a few counts of this clonotype. The chain employs TRBV4-3 and TRBJ1-2, with TRBD1 as a possible D gene (5 bases). The CDR3 is made up of 15 amino acids. Per the germline V gene, CDR1 is LGHNA and CDR2 is YSLEER. V lost 1 base to trimming and J lost 4 bases, with 13 bases between them. The CDR3 here is CASSQVGGASYGYTF. For the CDR3, the DNA is TGCGCCAGCAGCCAAGTTGGAGGGGCCTCCTATGGCTACACCTTC.

As DNA, the CDR3 is TGTGCCAGCAGCCTGGGACTAGTCGGTGCCGGGGAGCTGTTTTTT. Protein: CASSLGLVGAGELFF. The chain has TRBV7-3 and TRBJ2-2, with 8 positions matching TRBD2. The V gene end was trimmed by 5 bases and the J gene end by 6 bases; junction bases not matched to a gene: 8. In germline, CDR1 is SGHTA, CDR2 FQGTGA. The CDR3 has 15 amino acids.

The chain uses TRBV6-1 and TRBJ1-1, with a weak D call TRBD1 (5 bases). Trimming removed 4 bases at V and 6 bases at J, with 15 bases between. Germline CDR1 is MNHNS and CDR2 is SASEGT. CDR3 length: 14 residues. The CDR3 DNA follows: TGTGCCAGCAGTGTTGCAGGGCCCAACGCTGAAGCTTTCTTT. Encoded protein: CASSVAGPNAEAFF.

At least ten counts were recorded for this clonotype. The V and J genes are TRBV6-5 and TRBJ1-2, with unresolved D. V lost 3 bases, J lost 5 bases, and 10 bases lay in between. The CDR3 totals 13 residues. From germline, CDR1 is MNHEY and CDR2 SVGAGI. CDR3 in DNA: TGTGCCAGCAGTTATAAAGGGCTTTATGGCTACACCTTC. Translating gives CASSYKGLYGYTF.